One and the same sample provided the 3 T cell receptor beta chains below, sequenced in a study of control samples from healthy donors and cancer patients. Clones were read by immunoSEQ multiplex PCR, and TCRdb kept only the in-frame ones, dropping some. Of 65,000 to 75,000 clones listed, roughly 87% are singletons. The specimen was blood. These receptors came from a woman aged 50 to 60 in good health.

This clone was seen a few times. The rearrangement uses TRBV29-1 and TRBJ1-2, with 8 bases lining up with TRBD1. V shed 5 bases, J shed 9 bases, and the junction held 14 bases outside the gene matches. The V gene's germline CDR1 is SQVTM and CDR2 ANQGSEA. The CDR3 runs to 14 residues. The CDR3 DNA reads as TGCAGCGTTAGGGAGGCAGGGGGCCGGGGGAGCTACACCTTC. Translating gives CSVREAGGRGSYTF.

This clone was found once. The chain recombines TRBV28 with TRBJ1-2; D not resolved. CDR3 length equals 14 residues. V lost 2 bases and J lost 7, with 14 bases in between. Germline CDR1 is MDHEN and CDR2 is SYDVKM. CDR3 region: CASSLTVRESGYTF. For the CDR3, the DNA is TGTGCCAGCAGTTTAACGGTTCGCGAGAGTGGCTACACCTTC.

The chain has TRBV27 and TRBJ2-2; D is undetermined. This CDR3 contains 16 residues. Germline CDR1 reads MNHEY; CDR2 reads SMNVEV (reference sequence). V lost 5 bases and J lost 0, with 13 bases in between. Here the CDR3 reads CASSPSQRTNTGELFF. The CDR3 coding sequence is TGTGCCAGCAGTCCCTCCCAGCGCACGAACACCGGGGAGCTGTTTTTT.